The next 18 T cell receptor beta chains were all read from a single sample in a study of shared clonotypes between healthy human individuals. Generated by immunoSEQ multiplex PCR, the TCRdb table keeps only in-frame clones and is missing some. Among some 2,400,000 clones, around 95% were seen once, and the ten largest hold over 0.1%. The sample was naive CD4+ T cells sorted from blood. Subset described: CD45RA+ positively selected. The receptors shown here come from a man between 18 and 29 years old in good health.

The V call is TRBV6-6, the J call TRBJ2-5; D is unclear. V lost 2 bases, J lost 4 bases, and 14 bases lay in between. The CDR3 contains 15 residues. The germline CDR1 and CDR2 sequences are MNHNY and SVGAGI (reference sequence). Here the CDR3 DNA reads TGTGCCAGCAGTTACCCGTCGACTCTAGGAGAGACCCAGTACTTC. It specifies CASSYPSTLGETQYF.

V usage is TRBV4-2 and J usage is TRBJ2-1; D uncertain. The CDR3 length is 15 residues. The V and J ends lost 1 base and 5 bases respectively, with 12 bases between them. Per germline, CDR1 LGHNA and CDR2 YNFKEQ. The CDR3 here is CASSQGVTSNNEQFF. The CDR3 coding sequence is TGTGCCAGCAGCCAAGGAGTAACTTCCAACAATGAGCAGTTCTTC.

This CDR3 reads CASSWRERNTEAFF. Here the CDR3 DNA reads TGTGCCAGTAGTTGGAGGGAAAGGAACACTGAAGCTTTCTTT. The V call is TRBV19, the J call TRBJ1-1; no reliable D call. Germline V gene lookup returns CDR1 LNHDA and CDR2 SQIVND (reference sequence). V shed 5 bases and J shed 1 base, with 11 bases lying between them. The CDR3 has 14 amino acids.

This chain links TRBV19 with TRBJ2-7; TRBD2 matches at 12 bases. Germline-derived CDR1 and CDR2 are LNHDA and SQIVND (reference sequence). This CDR3 comprises 16 residues. The junction had 2 bases not matched to a gene; V was cut back by 1 base and J by 1 base. The CDR3 DNA reads as TGTGCCAGTAGTATAGGACTAGCGGGAGTATCCTACGAGCAGTACTTC. This gives the protein CASSIGLAGVSYEQYF.

The chain is built from TRBV6-1 and TRBJ1-5, with D possibly TRBD1 on 6 matching bases. The CDR3 consists of 13 residues. In germline, CDR1 is MNHNS, CDR2 SASEGT. Trimming pared 9 bases from V and 6 bases from J, leaving 15 bases between. The chain's CDR3 is CASTAGAGQPQHF. The CDR3 nucleotides read TGTGCCAGTACTGCGGGGGCCGGTCAGCCCCAGCATTTT.

The genes are TRBV7-9 and TRBJ1-1, with D unresolved. The CDR3 runs to 13 residues. The V and J ends lost 5 bases and 3 bases respectively, with 10 bases between them. Germline CDR1 reads SEHNR; CDR2 reads FQNEAQ (reference sequence). CDR3 DNA sequence: TGTGCCAGCAGCCCAGGACGGTACACTGAAGCTTTCTTT. Its protein is CASSPGRYTEAFF.

The count of this clone is one. The J gene is TRBJ2-3, the V gene TRBV6-1, with 8 bases aligning to TRBD1. This CDR3 comprises 15 residues. V lost 5 bases and J lost 3; bases outside the gene matches: 7. From germline, CDR1 is MNHNS and CDR2 SASEGT. The CDR3 sequence is CASSIRQGSTDTQYF. CDR3 DNA sequence: TGTGCCAGCAGTATTCGACAGGGGTCGACAGATACGCAGTATTTT.

V gene TRBV2 combines with J gene TRBJ2-3, with D perhaps being TRBD1 or TRBD2 (7 bases each). The CDR3 is made up of 13 amino acids. The ends were cut back, 4 bases at V and 6 bases at J, with 11 bases in the middle. Germline V lookup: CDR1 SNHLY, CDR2 FYNNEI. DNA for the CDR3: TGTGCCAGCAGTGGGGAGGGGGCGGATACGCAGTATTTT. Translating it yields CASSGEGADTQYF.

This chain links TRBV6-7 with TRBJ1-3; 7 bases line up with TRBD1. TRBV6-7 is given ORF status, its function remaining uncertain. J was trimmed by 0 bases and V by 2 bases; bases with no gene match: 10. This CDR3 region has 18 residues. The CDR3 sequence is CASSYADRTTNSGNTIYF. The CDR3 DNA sequence: TGTGCCAGCAGTTACGCGGACAGGACTACAAACTCTGGAAACACCATATATTTT.

The V and J genes are TRBV6-1 and TRBJ2-3, with 10 bases aligning to TRBD1. CDR1 MNHNS and CDR2 SASEGT come from the germline V gene. V dropped 0 bases and J dropped 8; count of bases not matched to a gene: 8. CDR3 length: 16 amino acids. CDR3: CASSEARGQGLGTQYF. CDR3 sequence (DNA): TGTGCCAGCAGTGAAGCGCGGGGACAGGGGCTAGGTACGCAGTATTTT.

This chain uses TRBV5-5 with TRBJ2-4, with D tentatively TRBD1 or TRBD2 (6 bases each). Germline V gene data show CDR1 as SGHKS and CDR2 as YYEKEE (reference sequence). V lost 4 bases to trimming and J lost 10 bases, with 18 bases between them. This CDR3 has 14 residues. CDR3 loop: CASSPEGGTSIQYF. The CDR3, as DNA: TGTGCCAGCAGCCCGGAGGGGGGTACGTCGATTCAGTACTTC.

DNA of the CDR3: TGTGCCAGCAGCGATGTCGGGACTAGCGGGATCTACGAGCAGTACTTC. This codes for CASSDVGTSGIYEQYF. This rearrangement joins TRBV5-4 to TRBJ2-7; TRBD2 matches 13 bases. Germline lookup yields CDR1 SGHNT and CDR2 YYREEE (reference sequence). V lost 4 bases and J lost 3; bases outside the gene matches: 7. The CDR3 length is 16 residues.

The CDR3 nucleotides read TGTGCCAGCTCCCCTACGTACAGGGGGCAGTCCTACGAGCAGTACTTC. It translates to CASSPTYRGQSYEQYF. The gene calls are TRBV18 and TRBJ2-7, with 9 bases identical to TRBD1. Unmatched junction bases numbered 10, after V lost 6 bases and J lost 1 base. The germline V gene has CDR1 KGHSH and CDR2 LQKENI. This CDR3 comprises 16 residues. Full variable domain (remainder filled in from reference TRBV18 and TRBJ2-7): NAGVMQNPRHLVRRRGQEARLRCSPMKGHSHVYWYRQLPEEGLKFMVYLQKENIIDESGMPKERFSAEFPKEGPSILRIQQVVRGDSAAYFCASSPTYRGQSYEQYFGPGTRLTVT.

The chain recombines TRBV20-1 with TRBJ1-2; unclear D gene. Germline V gene sequence: CDR1 DFQATT, CDR2 SNEGSKA (reference sequence). Deletions cut 6 bases from V and 4 bases from J, with 9 bases between. This CDR3 has 11 amino acids. CDR3 DNA sequence: TGCAGTGCCCGGACCCCCTATGGCTACACCTTC. Translation gives CSARTPYGYTF.

The chain has TRBV6-1 and TRBJ1-4; weak D call: TRBD1 (5 bases). Trimming removed 10 bases from V and 7 bases from J, with 16 bases in between. Germline CDR1 and CDR2: MNHNS and SASEGT. This CDR3 spans 13 amino acids. The CDR3 DNA sequence: TGTGCCACCTGCCCAGGGCTAGTTGAAAAACTGTTTTTT. Translation gives CATCPGLVEKLFF.

The chain links TRBV11-2 to TRBJ2-7, with 12 bases fitting TRBD2. Germline V gives CDR1 SGHAT, CDR2 FQNNGV. V lost 3 bases to trimming and J lost 4 bases; unmatched junction nucleotides: 7. This CDR3 comprises 16 residues. In DNA, the CDR3 is TGTGCCAGCAGCTTGGCGACTAGCGGGAGATCTTACGAGCAGTACTTC. This gives the protein CASSLATSGRSYEQYF.

This clone occurred once. The chain employs TRBV12-5 and TRBJ2-5; D unresolved. The CDR3 spans 13 residues. Deletions cut 6 bases from V and 3 bases from J, with 11 bases between. The germline V gene has CDR1 LGHNT and CDR2 FRNRAP. The CDR3 region is CASGPDIKETQYF. The CDR3 DNA reads as TGTGCTAGTGGCCCAGACATTAAAGAGACCCAGTACTTC.

J is TRBJ2-7 and V is TRBV9, with 16 bases aligning to TRBD2. V was pared by 4 bases and J by 5 bases, with 9 bases of the junction left unmatched. The CDR3 extends over 17 amino acids. Germline CDR1 is SGDLS and CDR2 is YYNGEE. The CDR3 DNA reads TGTGCCAGCAGCCCCCCAGGGACTAGCGGGGGGGCCCACGAGCAGTACTTC. Amino acids: CASSPPGTSGGAHEQYF.